This is a list of T cell receptor beta chains from one sample in a study of technical replicates of blood from several donors. TCRdb's table, derived via immunoSEQ multiplex PCR, lists solely in-frame clones and lacks some. The sample shows approximately 89,000 clones, about 93% of them seen only once. Sequencing input: T cells isolated from PBMCs. These receptors originate from a human donor in good health. Both conserved end residues are part of each CDR3. A D gene is named only where the DNA matches it firmly. Only part of the rows carry a size: once, few, many, or a class if the clone is expanded.

D | size | J | V | DNA | CDR3
TRBD1 | . | TRBJ1-5 | TRBV9 | TGTGCCAGCAGCGTGGGACAGGGTCAGCCCCAGCATTTT | CASSVGQGQPQHF
. | few | TRBJ1-3 | TRBV19 | TGTGCCAGTATTGAGGCAGGGCACAGGGAGCCTGGAAACACCATATATTTT | CASIEAGHREPGNTIYF
TRBD1 | . | TRBJ2-6 | TRBV10-3 | TGTGCCATCTCAAATATGGACAGGAAAGGGGCCAACGTCCTGACTTTC | CAISNMDRKGANVLTF
TRBD1 | . | TRBJ1-4 | TRBV5-1 | TGCGCCAGCAGCATACTACAGGGGATGGCAGAAAAACTGTTTTTT | CASSILQGMAEKLFF
. | few | TRBJ1-1 | TRBV19 | TGTGCCAGTCAAAATTCAGGGGCGCCTATGAACACTGAAGCTTTCTTT | CASQNSGAPMNTEAFF
. | . | TRBJ2-2 | TRBV7-8 | TGTGCCAGCAGCTTATATTTAAACGGGGAGCTGTTTTTT | CASSLYLNGELFF
. | few | TRBJ1-1 | TRBV29-1 | TGCAGCGTTGATTGGCAGGTTGAAGCTTTCTTT | CSVDWQVEAFF
. | . | TRBJ1-4 | TRBV30 | TGTGCCTGGGATAAGACAGGAAGGGCGGAAAAACTGTTTTTT | CAWDKTGRAEKLFF
TRBD1 | . | TRBJ2-3 | TRBV2 | TGTGCCAGCAGAGATACAGGGGAAAGCACAGATACGCAGTATTTT | CASRDTGESTDTQYF
. | . | TRBJ2-1 | TRBV6-6 | TGTGCCAGCAGTTACTCGGAGGGGTACAATGAGCAGTTCTTC | CASSYSEGYNEQFF
. | . | TRBJ2-3 | TRBV11-3 | TGTGCCAGCAGCTTTGAGTCCGGGAGAACAGATACGCAGTATTTT | CASSFESGRTDTQYF
TRBD1 | . | TRBJ1-2 | TRBV5-1 | TGCGCCAGCAGCTTGAGCCAGGGGGCCGGTGGCTACACCTTC | CASSLSQGAGGYTF
. | . | TRBJ2-5 | TRBV19 | TGTGCCAGTAGTTTTATCGGAGGAGAGACCCAGTACTTC | CASSFIGGETQYF
. | . | TRBJ2-5 | TRBV9 | TGTGCCAGCAGCGTAGGACACAGGGCCACAACAGAGACCCAGTACTTC | CASSVGHRATTETQYF
. | . | TRBJ1-4 | TRBV29-1 | TGCAGCGTTGCAGGGGTTAAAGAAAAACTGTTTTTT | CSVAGVKEKLFF
. | . | TRBJ1-1 | TRBV4-3 | TGCGCCAGCAGCCAACCCAACATGAACACTGAAGCTTTCTTT | CASSQPNMNTEAFF
. | . | TRBJ2-7 | TRBV9 | TGTGCCAGCAGCTCAATCGGGACTGGTAACTACGAGCAGTACTTC | CASSSIGTGNYEQYF
TRBD1 | . | TRBJ1-5 | TRBV9 | TGTGCCAGCAGCGCTACAGGGGGATCCGTTCATCAGCCCCAGCATTTT | CASSATGGSVHQPQHF
. | . | TRBJ1-2 | TRBV27 | TGTGCCAGCAGTTTTGGGGGGAGCTATGGCTACACCTTC | CASSFGGSYGYTF
TRBD2 | . | TRBJ2-7 | TRBV9 | TGTGCCAGCAGCGAGGGACCGGGGGGTGTGGATGAGCAGTACTTC | CASSEGPGGVDEQYF
TRBD1 | . | TRBJ1-2 | TRBV4-1 | TGCGCCAGCAGCTCACCGGCAGGGGGCGACTATGGCTACACCTTC | CASSSPAGGDYGYTF
TRBD1 | . | TRBJ2-1 | TRBV10-3 | TGTGCCATATCCGGGACAGGGGACGTCTACAATGAGCAGTTCTTC | CAISGTGDVYNEQFF
. | . | TRBJ1-2 | TRBV13 | TGTGCCAGCAGCTTAGGGGGCCTATTTTCTAACTATGGCTACACCTTC | CASSLGGLFSNYGYTF
TRBD1 | . | TRBJ2-6 | TRBV5-1 | TGCGCCAGCAGGAGGGACAGGCGAGAGTCTGGGGCCAACGTCCTGACTTTC | CASRRDRRESGANVLTF
. | . | TRBJ1-2 | TRBV6-1 | TGTGCCAGCTCGTCACTCGGCTACACCTTC | CASSSLGYTF
TRBD1 | . | TRBJ2-7 | TRBV4-1 | TGCGCCAGCAGCCAAGGGGACAGCTCCTACGAGCAGTACTTC | CASSQGDSSYEQYF
. | . | TRBJ2-7 | TRBV6-6 | TGTGCCAGCAGTTCGCGCTACGAGCAGTACTTC | CASSSRYEQYF
. | . | TRBJ1-1 | TRBV29-1 | TGCAGCGTTGAAGCGTACAGCAGCATAACTGAAGCTTTCTTT | CSVEAYSSITEAFF
TRBD1 | . | TRBJ2-1 | TRBV19 | TGTGCCAGTAACCGGGACAGGGAGATCGATGAGCAGTTCTTC | CASNRDREIDEQFF
TRBD2 | . | TRBJ2-1 | TRBV6-1 | TGTGCCAGCAGGGTAGCGGGAGAGTACAATGAGCAGTTCTTC | CASRVAGEYNEQFF
. | . | TRBJ2-5 | TRBV10-3 | TGTGCCATCAGTGATTTATCGACTTCCCTAGCGGAGACCCAGTACTTC | CAISDLSTSLAETQYF
TRBD1 | . | TRBJ1-1 | TRBV9 | TGTGCCAGCAGCGGAACAGGGGATACTGAAGCTTTCTTT | CASSGTGDTEAFF
. | . | TRBJ2-7 | TRBV6-5 | TGTGCCAGCAGTTACGTTCCATCCTACGAGCAGTACTTC | CASSYVPSYEQYF
. | . | TRBJ2-7 | TRBV5-1 | TGCGCCAGCAGTCCAGGGGTCTACGAGCAGTACTTC | CASSPGVYEQYF
TRBD2 | . | TRBJ2-7 | TRBV5-1 | TGCGCCAGCAGCTTCGGGACTAGCGGCGAGCAGTACTTC | CASSFGTSGEQYF
TRBD1 | once | TRBJ2-5 | TRBV7-9 | TGTGCCAGCAGTTCCGGGACAGGGGAGGAGGAGACCCAGTACTTC | CASSSGTGEEETQYF
. | once | TRBJ2-1 | TRBV7-7 | TGTGCTAGCAGCATGGGGCCAAGCGGGGAGCAGTTCTTC | CASSMGPSGEQFF
. | . | TRBJ1-1 | TRBV27 | TGTGCCAGCAGCCCCGGGGGAGCTTGGGCTTTCTTT | CASSPGGAWAFF
. | . | TRBJ1-1 | TRBV30 | TGTGCCTGGAGTGTAACGAGGTCTAGAACTGAAGCTTTCTTT | CAWSVTRSRTEAFF
. | . | TRBJ1-2 | TRBV9 | TGTGCCAGCAGCGATGGGGACACCTACTATGGCTACACCTTC | CASSDGDTYYGYTF
TRBD1 | . | TRBJ2-7 | TRBV7-2 | TGTGCCAGCAGCTCTACCGGGACAGAATACTCCGAGCAGTACTTC | CASSSTGTEYSEQYF
TRBD1 | . | TRBJ1-2 | TRBV19 | TGTGCCAGTAGTACCCCGACAGGGTGGAACTATGGCTACACCTTC | CASSTPTGWNYGYTF
TRBD1 | . | TRBJ2-1 | TRBV7-2 | TGTGCCAGCTTTCTTGACAGGGGCATATCTGAGCAGTTCTTC | CASFLDRGISEQFF
TRBD1 | . | TRBJ1-1 | TRBV5-4 | TGTGCCAGCAGCTTGTCCACAGGGGGCGCGGCTGAAGCTTTCTTT | CASSLSTGGAAEAFF
TRBD1 | . | TRBJ1-2 | TRBV9 | TGTGCCAGCAGCGCTACAGGGGACTATGGCTACACCTTC | CASSATGDYGYTF
. | . | TRBJ2-4 | TRBV7-8 | TGTGCCAGCAGCCCCGCGAATGAGTACATTCAGTACTTC | CASSPANEYIQYF
. | . | TRBJ2-3 | TRBV4-1 | TGCGCCAGCAGCCAAGATCGAGGTTTAGATACGCAGTATTTT | CASSQDRGLDTQYF
. | . | TRBJ1-1 | TRBV30 | TGTGCCTGGAGACAGGATATGAACACTGAAGCTTTCTTT | CAWRQDMNTEAFF
TRBD2 | . | TRBJ2-3 | TRBV5-1 | TGCGCCAGCAGCTTACCCGGCGGGGGTAGCACAGATACGCAGTATTTT | CASSLPGGGSTDTQYF
. | . | TRBJ1-3 | TRBV7-9 | TGTGCCAGCAGCCCCACCGGGACAGGAAACACCATATATTTT | CASSPTGTGNTIYF
TRBD2 | . | TRBJ2-7 | TRBV5-4 | TGTGCCAGCAGCTTGGGGCGGGAGATAAACGAGCAGTACTTC | CASSLGREINEQYF
TRBD1 | . | TRBJ1-4 | TRBV5-4 | TGTGCCAGCAGTCAGGGACAGACCAATGAAAAACTGTTTTTT | CASSQGQTNEKLFF
TRBD1 | few | TRBJ1-1 | TRBV6-5 | TGTGCCAGCAGAGAAGGACAGGACACTGAAGCTTTCTTT | CASREGQDTEAFF
. | . | TRBJ1-2 | TRBV7-8 | TGTGCCAGCAGCTTAGGAGGGCAGCACTATGGCTACACCTTC | CASSLGGQHYGYTF
. | . | TRBJ2-7 | TRBV4-1 | TGCGCCAGCAGCCAAGAGCGGGGGCGCTACGAGCAGTACTTC | CASSQERGRYEQYF
TRBD1 | . | TRBJ2-7 | TRBV27 | TGTGCCACCGGCCGGGACAGGGGGTCCTCGAGCTCCTACGAGCAGTACTTC | CATGRDRGSSSSYEQYF
TRBD2 | . | TRBJ2-3 | TRBV6-1 | TGTGCCACAGACCGGGGACTAGCGGGCACAGATACGCAGTATTTT | CATDRGLAGTDTQYF
TRBD2 | . | TRBJ2-1 | TRBV5-1 | TGCGCCAGCAGCTTAAATAGCGGGAGGGCCGACAGTGAGCAGTTCTTC | CASSLNSGRADSEQFF